One and the same sample provided the 10 T cell receptor beta chains below, sequenced in a study of T cell responses to AZD1222 COVID-19 vaccine. Sequencing used immunoSEQ multiplex PCR; TCRdb keeps in-frame clones, though not all of them. This sample has roughly 120,000 clones, with around 94% found just once. The sample consisted of peripheral blood, taken 28 days after the second AZD1222 dose. The receptor set was obtained from an adult who received the AZD1222 COVID-19 vaccine.

The chain joins TRBV2 to TRBJ2-2; TRBD2 aligns across 9 bases. CDR3 size: 16 residues. CDR1 and CDR2 (germline): SNHLY, FYNNEI. V was clipped by 1 base and J by 6 bases; unmatched bases: 6. The CDR3 is CASSEEGGRASGELFF. The CDR3 DNA follows: TGTGCCAGCAGTGAAGAGGGCGGGAGGGCGTCCGGGGAGCTGTTTTTT. Full variable domain (remainder filled in from reference TRBV2 and TRBJ2-2): EPEVTQTPSHQVTQMGQEVILRCVPISNHLYFYWYRQILGQKVEFLVSFYNNEISEKSEIFDDQFSVERPDGSNFTLKIRSTKLEDSAMYFCASSEEGGRASGELFFGEGSRLTVL.

V gene TRBV29-1 combines with J gene TRBJ1-5; TRBD1 is a possible D gene (6 bases). V was pared by 7 bases and J by 4 bases, with 17 bases between. The CDR3 totals 14 residues. The germline CDR1 and CDR2 sequences are SQVTM and ANQGSEA. The CDR3 loop is CSAGSGDKNQPQHF. In DNA, the CDR3 is TGCAGCGCCGGATCAGGGGATAAAAATCAGCCCCAGCATTTT. Based on the CDR3 plus reference TRBV29-1 and TRBJ1-5, the full variable domain is SAVISQKPSRDICQRGTSLTIQCQVDSQVTMMFWYRQQPGQSLTLIATANQGSEATYESGFVIDKFPISRPNLTFSTLTVSNMSPEDSSIYLCSAGSGDKNQPQHFGDGTRLSIL.

This chain links TRBV10-3 with TRBJ1-5; 7 nucleotides line up with TRBD1. CDR1 ENHRY and CDR2 SYGVKD come from the germline V gene. V shed 5 bases and J 4 bases; nucleotides not matched to a gene: 2. This CDR3 spans 13 amino acids. The CDR3 region has the DNA TGTGCCATCAGTATGACAGGGAATCAGCCCCAGCATTTT. It codes for CAISMTGNQPQHF.

The chain carries TRBV28 and TRBJ1-2; D gene unclear. The germline V gene has CDR1 MDHEN and CDR2 SYDVKM. This CDR3 comprises 11 residues. V shed 7 bases and J shed 4 bases, with 7 bases lying between them. The CDR3 nucleotides read TGTGCCAGCACCTCCGTCTATGGCTACACCTTC. It specifies CASTSVYGYTF.

As DNA, the CDR3 is TGTGCCAGCAGCCAAGAAGGGACTAGCGGGAATTACCAAGAGACCCAGTACTTC. It is translated as CASSQEGTSGNYQETQYF. The gene calls are TRBV3-1 (or the pseudogene TRBV3-2) and TRBJ2-5, with 13 bases lining up with TRBD2. Germline CDR1 reads LGHDT; CDR2 reads YNNKEL (reference sequence). Losses at the gene ends were 0 bases for V and 0 bases for J; bases not matched to a gene: 4. The CDR3 covers 18 residues.

The gene calls are TRBV6-5 and TRBJ2-7; 8 bases align to TRBD1. The CDR3 has 15 residues. The V gene's germline CDR1 is MNHEY and CDR2 SVGAGI. Losses at the gene ends were 6 bases for V and 4 bases for J; bases not matched to a gene: 11. CDR3 DNA sequence: TGTGCCAGCAGCCAGGACCGGGACAGGACGTACGAGCAGTACTTC. Its translation: CASSQDRDRTYEQYF.

This clone came up a few times. The CDR3 loop reads CASSLVGTATNEKLFF. The DNA of the CDR3 is TGTGCCAGCAGCTTAGTGGGTACAGCAACTAATGAAAAACTGTTTTTT. The J gene is TRBJ1-4, the V gene TRBV7-2; no clear D. The CDR3 runs 16 residues. The V end lost 1 base, the J end lost 0 bases, and 9 bases lay between the germline ends. Germline CDR1 SGHTA, CDR2 FQGNSA.

This clone was seen a few times. This chain joins TRBV6-6 and TRBJ1-6, with a tentative D call TRBD1 (6 bases). The CDR3 runs 12 residues. CDR1 and CDR2 (germline): MNHNY, SVGAGI (reference sequence). The ends were cut back, 4 bases at V and 10 bases at J, with 8 bases in the middle. This CDR3 is CASSSQGSPLHF. The CDR3 region has the DNA TGTGCCAGCAGTTCCCAGGGGTCACCCCTCCACTTT.

The V and J genes are TRBV28 and TRBJ2-2, with TRBD2 matching over 7 bases. This CDR3 is built from 17 residues. Germline V gene lookup returns CDR1 MDHEN and CDR2 SYDVKM. Germline trimming cut 0 bases from V and 6 bases from J; bases unmatched to any gene: 10. The CDR3 sequence is CASSLWRVAGGSGELFF. DNA of the CDR3: TGTGCCAGCAGTTTATGGCGAGTAGCGGGCGGCTCCGGGGAGCTGTTTTTT. The variable domain in full, completed from reference TRBV28 and TRBJ2-2, reads DVKVTQSSRYLVKRTGEKVFLECVQDMDHENMFWYRQDPGLGLRLIYFSYDVKMKEKGDIPEGYSVSREKKERFSLILESASTNQTSMYLCASSLWRVAGGSGELFFGEGSRLTVL.

The J gene is TRBJ2-5, the V gene TRBV5-4, with 9 positions matching TRBD2. Germline V gene sequence: CDR1 SGHNT, CDR2 YYREEE (reference sequence). The CDR3 is 17 residues long. After removal of 5 bases from V and 2 bases from J, the junction contained 13 bases not matched to a gene. The CDR3 coding sequence is TGTGCCAGCAGTCTATTCGGTAGCGGGAGAGGGCAAGAGACCCAGTACTTC. This gives the protein CASSLFGSGRGQETQYF.